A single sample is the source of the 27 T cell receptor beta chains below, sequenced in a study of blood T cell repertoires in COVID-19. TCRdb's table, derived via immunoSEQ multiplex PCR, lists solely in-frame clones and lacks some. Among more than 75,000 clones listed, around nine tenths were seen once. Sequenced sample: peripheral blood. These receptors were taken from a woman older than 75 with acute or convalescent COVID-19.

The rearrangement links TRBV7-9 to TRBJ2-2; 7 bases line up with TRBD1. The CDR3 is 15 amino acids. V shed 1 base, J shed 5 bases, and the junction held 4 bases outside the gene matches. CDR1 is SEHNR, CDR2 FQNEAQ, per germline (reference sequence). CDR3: CASSLVGGGTGELFF. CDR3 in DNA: TGTGCCAGCAGCTTAGTAGGGGGCGGAACCGGGGAGCTGTTTTTT. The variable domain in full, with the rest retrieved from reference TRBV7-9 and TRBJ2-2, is DTGVSQNPRHKITKRGQNVTFRCDPISEHNRLYWYRQTLGQGPEFLTYFQNEAQLEKSRLLSDRFSAERPKGSFSTLEIQRTEQGDSAMYLCASSLVGGGTGELFFGEGSRLTVL.

The CDR3 region has the DNA TGTGCCAGCAGTAACATTAACACTGAAGCTTTCTTT. It specifies CASSNINTEAFF. This rearrangement joins TRBV6-5 to TRBJ1-1; D gene unclear. The CDR3 contains 12 residues. V was clipped by 5 bases and J by 2 bases, with 6 bases between them. The germline V gene encodes CDR1 MNHEY and CDR2 SVGAGI.

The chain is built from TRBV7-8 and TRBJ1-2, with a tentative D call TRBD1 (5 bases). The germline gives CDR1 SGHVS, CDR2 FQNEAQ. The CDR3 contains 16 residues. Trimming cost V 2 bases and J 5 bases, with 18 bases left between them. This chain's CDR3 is CASSLRRSGLYYGYTF. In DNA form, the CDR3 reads TGTGCCAGCAGCTTAAGAAGGTCAGGGCTTTATTATGGCTACACCTTC.

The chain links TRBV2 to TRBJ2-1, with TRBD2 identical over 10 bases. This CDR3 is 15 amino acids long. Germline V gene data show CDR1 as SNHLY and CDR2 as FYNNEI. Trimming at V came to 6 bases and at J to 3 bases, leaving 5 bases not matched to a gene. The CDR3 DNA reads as TGTGCCAGCAGCTCAAGACTAGCGGGCTACAATGAGCAGTTCTTC. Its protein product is CASSSRLAGYNEQFF.

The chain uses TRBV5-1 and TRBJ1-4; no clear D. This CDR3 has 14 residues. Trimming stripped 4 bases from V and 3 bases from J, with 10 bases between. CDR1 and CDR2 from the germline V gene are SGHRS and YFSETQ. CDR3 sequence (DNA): TGCGCCAGCAGCCTAGAACAACCTAATGAAAAACTGTTTTTT. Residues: CASSLEQPNEKLFF.

CDR3 sequence reads: CASSLGTPRRETQYF. In DNA form, the CDR3 reads TGTGCCAGCAGCTTGGGGACACCGCGTCGGGAGACCCAGTACTTC. The genes are TRBV5-4 and TRBJ2-5; the D gene is possibly TRBD1 (5 bases). Germline V gives CDR1 SGHNT, CDR2 YYREEE (reference sequence). V lost 0 bases and J lost 5, with 14 bases in between. This CDR3 has 15 residues.

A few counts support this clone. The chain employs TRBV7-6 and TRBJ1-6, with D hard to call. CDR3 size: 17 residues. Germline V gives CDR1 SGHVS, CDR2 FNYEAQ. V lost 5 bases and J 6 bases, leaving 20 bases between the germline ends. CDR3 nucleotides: TGTGCCAGCAGCACTCGCGGGCGAACGTCGGGTAATTCACCCCTCCACTTT. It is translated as CASSTRGRTSGNSPLHF.

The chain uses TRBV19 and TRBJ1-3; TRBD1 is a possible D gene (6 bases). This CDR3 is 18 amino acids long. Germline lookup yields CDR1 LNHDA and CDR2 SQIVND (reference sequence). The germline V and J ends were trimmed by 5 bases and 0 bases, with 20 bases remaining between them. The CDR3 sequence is CASSSHFTMTGSGNTIYF. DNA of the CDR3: TGTGCCAGTAGTTCGCATTTCACCATGACAGGCTCTGGAAACACCATATATTTT.

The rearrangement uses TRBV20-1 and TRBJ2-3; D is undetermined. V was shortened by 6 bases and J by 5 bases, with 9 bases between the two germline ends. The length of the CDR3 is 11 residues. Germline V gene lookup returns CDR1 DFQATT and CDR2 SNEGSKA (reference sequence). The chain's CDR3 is CSAPTRDTQYF. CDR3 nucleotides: TGCAGTGCGCCCACACGAGATACGCAGTATTTT.

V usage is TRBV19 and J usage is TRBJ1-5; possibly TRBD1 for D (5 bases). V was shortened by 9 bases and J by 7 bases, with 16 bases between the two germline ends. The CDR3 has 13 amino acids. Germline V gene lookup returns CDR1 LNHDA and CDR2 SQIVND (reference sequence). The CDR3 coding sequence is TGTGCCAGCCGTACAGGTCTAAGGCAGCCCCAGCATTTT. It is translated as CASRTGLRQPQHF.

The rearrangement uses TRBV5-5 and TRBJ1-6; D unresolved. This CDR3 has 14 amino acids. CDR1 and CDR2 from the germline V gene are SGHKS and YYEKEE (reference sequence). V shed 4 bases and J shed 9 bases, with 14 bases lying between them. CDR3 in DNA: TGTGCCAGCAGCAACGGAGGACTCGGTTCACCCCTCCACTTT. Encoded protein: CASSNGGLGSPLHF. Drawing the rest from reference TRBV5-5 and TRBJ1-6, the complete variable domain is DAGVTQSPTHLIKTRGQQVTLRCSPISGHKSVSWYQQVLGQGPQFIFQYYEKEERGRGNFPDRFSARQFPNYSSELNVNALLLGDSALYLCASSNGGLGSPLHFGNGTRLTVT.

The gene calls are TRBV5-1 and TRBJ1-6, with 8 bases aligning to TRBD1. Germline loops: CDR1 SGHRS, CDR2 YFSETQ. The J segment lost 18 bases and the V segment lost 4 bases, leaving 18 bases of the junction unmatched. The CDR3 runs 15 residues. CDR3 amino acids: CASSPDPDRVRPTHF. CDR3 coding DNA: TGCGCCAGCAGCCCCGACCCGGACAGGGTACGTCCGACCCACTTT.

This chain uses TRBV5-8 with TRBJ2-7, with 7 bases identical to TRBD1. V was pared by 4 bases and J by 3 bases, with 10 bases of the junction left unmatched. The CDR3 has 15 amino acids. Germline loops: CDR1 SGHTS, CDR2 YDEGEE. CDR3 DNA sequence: TGTGCCAGCAGCCAGCCTAGGACAGGCAGCTACGAGCAGTACTTC. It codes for CASSQPRTGSYEQYF.

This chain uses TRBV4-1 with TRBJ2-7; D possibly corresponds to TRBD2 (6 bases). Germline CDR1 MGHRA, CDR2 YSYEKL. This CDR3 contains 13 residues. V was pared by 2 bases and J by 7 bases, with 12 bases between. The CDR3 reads CASSQPGGSEQYF. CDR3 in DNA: TGCGCCAGCAGCCAACCTGGGGGGAGTGAGCAGTACTTC.

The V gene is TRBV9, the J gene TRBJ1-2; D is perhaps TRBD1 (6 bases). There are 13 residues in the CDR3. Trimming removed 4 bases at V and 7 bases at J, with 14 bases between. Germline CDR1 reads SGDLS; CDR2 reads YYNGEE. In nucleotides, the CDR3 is TGTGCCAGCAGCCAGCGGGGGGCAGGTGGCTACACCTTC. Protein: CASSQRGAGGYTF. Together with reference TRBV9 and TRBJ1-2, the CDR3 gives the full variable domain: DSGVTQTPKHLITATGQRVTLRCSPRSGDLSVYWYQQSLDQGLQFLIQYYNGEERAKGNILERFSAQQFPDLHSELNLSSLELGDSALYFCASSQRGAGGYTFGSGTRLTVV.

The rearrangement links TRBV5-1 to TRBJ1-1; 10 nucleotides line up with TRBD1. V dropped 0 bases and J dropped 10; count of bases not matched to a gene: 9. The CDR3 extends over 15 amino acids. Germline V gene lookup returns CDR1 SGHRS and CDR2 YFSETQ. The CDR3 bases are TGCGCCAGCAGCTTGGCAGGGACAGGGGCCACCCTAGCTTTCTTT. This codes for CASSLAGTGATLAFF.

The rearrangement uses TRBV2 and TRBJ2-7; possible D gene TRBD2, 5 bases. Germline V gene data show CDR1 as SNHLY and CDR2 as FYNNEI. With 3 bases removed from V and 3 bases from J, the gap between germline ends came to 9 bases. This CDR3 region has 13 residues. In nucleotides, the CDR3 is TGTGCCAGCAGTGAGGAGGCCCTCTACGAGCAGTACTTC. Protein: CASSEEALYEQYF.

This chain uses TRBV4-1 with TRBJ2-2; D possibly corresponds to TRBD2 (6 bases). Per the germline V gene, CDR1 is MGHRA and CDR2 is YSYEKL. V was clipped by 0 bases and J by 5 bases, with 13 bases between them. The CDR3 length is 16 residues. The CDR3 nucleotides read TGCGCCAGCAGCCAAGATAAGGGACTGATAACCGGGGAGCTGTTTTTT. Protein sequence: CASSQDKGLITGELFF.

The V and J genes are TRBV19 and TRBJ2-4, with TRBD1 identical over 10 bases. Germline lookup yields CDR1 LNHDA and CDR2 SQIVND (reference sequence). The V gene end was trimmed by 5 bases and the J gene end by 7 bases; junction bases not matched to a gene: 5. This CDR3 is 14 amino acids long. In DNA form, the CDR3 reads TGTGCCAGTAGTCCTGGACAGGGGGGGAACATTCAGTACTTC. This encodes CASSPGQGGNIQYF.

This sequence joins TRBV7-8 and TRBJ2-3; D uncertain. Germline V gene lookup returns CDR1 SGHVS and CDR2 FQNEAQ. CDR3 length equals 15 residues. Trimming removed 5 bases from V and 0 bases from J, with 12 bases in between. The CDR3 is CASSPRIESTDTQYF. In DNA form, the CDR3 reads TGTGCCAGCAGCCCGAGGATCGAAAGCACAGATACGCAGTATTTT.

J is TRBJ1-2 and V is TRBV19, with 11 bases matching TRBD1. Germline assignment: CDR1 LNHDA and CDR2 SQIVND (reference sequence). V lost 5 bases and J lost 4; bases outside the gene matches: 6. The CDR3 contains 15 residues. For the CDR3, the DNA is TGTGCCAGTAGTGTCGGACAGGGGGCAATCTATGGCTACACCTTC. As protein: CASSVGQGAIYGYTF.

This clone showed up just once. The DNA for the CDR3 is TGTGCCAGTACCCTGGGGGGCTATGGCTACACCTTC. As protein: CASTLGGYGYTF. The chain carries TRBV19 and TRBJ1-2; TRBD1 might be the D (5 bases). CDR1 LNHDA and CDR2 SQIVND come from the germline V gene (reference sequence). The CDR3 is made up of 12 amino acids. Trimming took off 7 bases at V and 4 bases at J, with 10 bases between the two ends.

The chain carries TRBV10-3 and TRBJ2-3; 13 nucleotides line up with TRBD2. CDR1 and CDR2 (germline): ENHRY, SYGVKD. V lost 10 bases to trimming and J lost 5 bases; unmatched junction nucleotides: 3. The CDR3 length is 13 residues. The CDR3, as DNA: TGTGCCACGGGGACTAGCGGGGTAGATACGCAGTATTTT. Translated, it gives CATGTSGVDTQYF.

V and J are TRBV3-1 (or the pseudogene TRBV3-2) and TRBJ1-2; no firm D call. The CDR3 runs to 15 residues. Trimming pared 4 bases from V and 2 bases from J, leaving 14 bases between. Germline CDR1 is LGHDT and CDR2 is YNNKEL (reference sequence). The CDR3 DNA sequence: TGTGCCAGCAGCCCCTGGGCAGAGACAAACTATGGCTACACCTTC. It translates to CASSPWAETNYGYTF.

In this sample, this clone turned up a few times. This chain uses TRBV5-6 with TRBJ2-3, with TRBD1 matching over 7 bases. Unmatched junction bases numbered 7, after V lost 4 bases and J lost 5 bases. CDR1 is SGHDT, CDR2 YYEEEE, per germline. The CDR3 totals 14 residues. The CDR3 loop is CASSQDRVEDTQYF. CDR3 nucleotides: TGTGCCAGCAGCCAAGACAGGGTGGAAGATACGCAGTATTTT. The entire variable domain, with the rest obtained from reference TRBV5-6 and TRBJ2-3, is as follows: DAGVTQSPTHLIKTRGQQVTLRCSPKSGHDTVSWYQQALGQGPQFIFQYYEEEERQRGNFPDRFSGHQFPNYSSELNVNALLLGDSALYLCASSQDRVEDTQYFGPGTRLTVL.

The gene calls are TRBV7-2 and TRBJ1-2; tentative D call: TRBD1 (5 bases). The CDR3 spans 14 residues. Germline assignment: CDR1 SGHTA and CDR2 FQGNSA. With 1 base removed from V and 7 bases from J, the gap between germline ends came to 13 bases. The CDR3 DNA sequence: TGTGCCAGCAGCTTAGGGGCCAGGGAGGGTGGCTACACCTTC. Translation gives CASSLGAREGGYTF.

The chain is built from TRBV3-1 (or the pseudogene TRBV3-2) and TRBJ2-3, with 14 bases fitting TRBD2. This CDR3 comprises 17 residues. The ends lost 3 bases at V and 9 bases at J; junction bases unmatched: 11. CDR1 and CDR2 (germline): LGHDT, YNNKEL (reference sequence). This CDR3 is CASSQLGLAGVVGTQYF. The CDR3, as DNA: TGTGCCAGCAGCCAGTTGGGACTAGCGGGGGTCGTGGGGACGCAGTATTTT.